This paragraph reports one T cell receptor beta chain. Its specificity is not known. The sample belongs to a study of cytomegalovirus exposure and HLA in healthy donors. General study results and limits: Per published reports, the classifier diagnosed cytomegalovirus status with high specificity and sensitivity. There were some V segments, including TRBV6-2 and TRBV6-3, excluded as indistinguishable.

Trimming took 8 bases from V and 0 from J; bases not matched to a gene: 19. CDR3 length: 19 amino acids. In the PCR, 60 Vbeta and 13 Jbeta primers were used. Libraries were prepared by immunoSEQ multiplex PCR; TCRdb keeps only in-frame clonotypes and omits some of them. The sample lists approximately 120,000 clones; roughly four fifths were seen once. The sequenced material came from PBMCs. V usage is TRBV23-1 and J usage is TRBJ2-4; TRBD1 matches at 7 bases. TRBV23-1 falls under the ORF class, with uncertain function. The TCR originated in a man aged 45-65 years in good health and CMV-seronegative. The CDR3 bases are TGCGCCAGCCAAAATCCTGGACAGGCCTACGATTCAGCCAAAAACATTCAGTACTTC. This codes for CASQNPGQAYDSAKNIQYF.